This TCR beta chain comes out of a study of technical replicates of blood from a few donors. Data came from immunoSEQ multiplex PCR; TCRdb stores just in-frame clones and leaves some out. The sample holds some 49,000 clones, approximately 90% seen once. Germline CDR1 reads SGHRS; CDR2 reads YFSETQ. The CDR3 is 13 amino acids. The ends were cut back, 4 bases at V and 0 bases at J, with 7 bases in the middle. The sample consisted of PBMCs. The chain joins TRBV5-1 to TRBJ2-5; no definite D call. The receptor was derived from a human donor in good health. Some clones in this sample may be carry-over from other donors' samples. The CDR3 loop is CASSPTDQETQYF. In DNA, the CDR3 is TGCGCCAGCAGCCCTACAGACCAAGAGACCCAGTACTTC. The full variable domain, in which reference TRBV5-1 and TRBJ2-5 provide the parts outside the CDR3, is KAGVTQTPRYLIKTRGQQVTLSCSPISGHRSVSWYQQTPGQGLQFLFEYFSETQRNKGNFPGRFSGRQFSNSRSEMNVSTLELGDSALYLCASSPTDQETQYFGPGTRLLVL.